This T cell receptor (beta chain) was captured by sequencing in a study of cytomegalovirus exposure and HLA in healthy donors. The CDR3 is made up of 11 amino acids. V lost 2 bases and J lost 13; bases outside the gene matches: 3. Germline loops: CDR1 SQVTM, CDR2 ANQGSEA. Amplification used 60 Vbeta primers and 13 Jbeta primers. TCRdb's table, derived via immunoSEQ multiplex PCR, lists solely in-frame clones and lacks some. This sample has some 120,000 clones, with approximately 80% found just once. Material for sequencing was PBMCs. The chain is built from TRBV29-1 and TRBJ2-3; 10 bases map to TRBD1. The TCR was taken from a male donor in good health and CMV-seropositive. Here the CDR3 reads CSVESGQGKYF. The CDR3 DNA is TGCAGCGTTGAATCGGGACAGGGGAAGTATTTT.